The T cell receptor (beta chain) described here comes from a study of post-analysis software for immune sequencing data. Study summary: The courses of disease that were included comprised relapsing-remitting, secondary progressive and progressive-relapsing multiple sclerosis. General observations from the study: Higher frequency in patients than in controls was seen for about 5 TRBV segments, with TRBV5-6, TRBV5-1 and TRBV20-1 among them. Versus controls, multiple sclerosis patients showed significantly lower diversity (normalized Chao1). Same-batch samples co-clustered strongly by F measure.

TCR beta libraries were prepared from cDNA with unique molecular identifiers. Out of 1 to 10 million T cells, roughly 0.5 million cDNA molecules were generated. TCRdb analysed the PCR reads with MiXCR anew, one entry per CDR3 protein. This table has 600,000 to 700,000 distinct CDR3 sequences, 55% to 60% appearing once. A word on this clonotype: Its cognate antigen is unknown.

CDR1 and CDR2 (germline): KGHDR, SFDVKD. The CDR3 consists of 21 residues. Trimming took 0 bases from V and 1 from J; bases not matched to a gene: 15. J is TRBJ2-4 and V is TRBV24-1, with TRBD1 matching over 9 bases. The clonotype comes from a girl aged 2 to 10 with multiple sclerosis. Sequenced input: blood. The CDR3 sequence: CATSDLAPGQGSQYAKNIQYF. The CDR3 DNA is TGTGCCACCAGTGATTTGGCTCCGGGACAGGGCTCGCAGTACGCCAAAAACATTCAGTACTTC.